What follows describes a single T cell receptor (beta chain). Antigen unknown. These data come from a study of cytomegalovirus exposure and HLA in healthy donors. Across the study: Around 80 million unique TCR sequences came from HLA-typed donors in an early release.

Study observations and caveats: Common viral pathogens were later found to be apparently linked to several of the most significant clusters. In vitro experiments confirmed that a few CMV-associated chains were specific for CMV antigens.

The primer mix had 60 Vbeta and 13 Jbeta primers. Sequenced by immunoSEQ multiplex PCR; TCRdb stores in-frame clones only, minus some. The table shows some 190,000 clones, with about 80% occurring only once. The source of this sequence is a man aged 18-30 years in good health and CMV-seronegative. Sequencing used PBMCs.

The CDR3 region is CASRNRGRGYYGYTF. CDR3 in DNA: TGTGCCAGCAGGAACAGGGGGAGAGGATACTATGGCTACACCTTC. The chain carries TRBV6-5 and TRBJ1-2, with 8 bases aligning to TRBD1. J was trimmed by 3 bases and V by 6 bases; bases with no gene match: 9. Germline loops: CDR1 MNHEY, CDR2 SVGAGI. This CDR3 is built from 15 residues.